The 21 T cell receptor beta chains below all came from one sample that was sequenced in a study of T cells after yellow fever vaccination. One entry per CDR3 protein results from TCRdb running MiXCR on the 5' RACE reads. The repertoire holds 300,000 or so distinct CDR3 sequences, roughly 8.7% seen once, with about 3.7% in the top ten. The sample in question was CD4+ T cells sorted from PBMCs, obtained 5 days after the yellow fever booster vaccination. Every receptor here comes from a man younger than 35 who received the YFV17D yellow fever vaccine.

The chain carries TRBV6-2 or TRBV6-3 and TRBJ2-7; D remains ambiguous. Germline V gives CDR1 MNHEY, CDR2 SVGEGT. V was clipped by 0 bases and J by 4 bases, with 4 bases between them. The CDR3 spans 12 residues. CDR3 amino acids: CASSYSFYEQYF. CDR3 in DNA: TGTGCCAGCAGTTACTCGTTTTACGAGCAGTACTTC.

The CDR3 sequence is CASTTTGLQPQHF. CDR3 sequence (DNA): TGTGCCAGCACCACGACAGGGCTTCAGCCCCAGCATTTT. The rearrangement links TRBV6-2 or TRBV6-3 to TRBJ1-5; 7 bases map to TRBD1. Germline V lookup: CDR1 MNHEY, CDR2 SVGEGT. With 7 bases clipped from V and 6 bases from J, the junction kept 6 bases outside the gene matches. This CDR3 contains 13 residues.

This clonotype has just a few counts. This chain joins TRBV5-1 and TRBJ1-6; 7 nucleotides match TRBD1. The CDR3 totals 17 residues. Germline lookup yields CDR1 SGHRS and CDR2 YFSETQ. V was clipped by 3 bases and J by 5 bases; unmatched bases: 11. CDR3 region: CASSWSTGQKNNSPLHF. In nucleotides, the CDR3 is TGCGCCAGCAGCTGGAGTACGGGACAGAAAAATAATTCACCCCTCCACTTT.

Only a few counts were recorded for this clonotype. The V call is TRBV6-1, the J call TRBJ2-6, with D hard to call. V lost 4 bases, J lost 0 bases, and 7 bases lay in between. CDR3 length: 15 amino acids. The germline gives CDR1 MNHNS, CDR2 SASEGT. The CDR3 loop is CASSARASGANVLTF. The CDR3 DNA reads TGTGCCAGCAGTGCCCGGGCCTCTGGGGCCAACGTCCTGACTTTC.

The CDR3 is CASSKNPPGRSSYNEQFF. The CDR3, as DNA: TGTGCCAGCAGCAAAAACCCTCCGGGGCGAAGCTCCTACAATGAGCAGTTCTTC. The chain recombines TRBV7-3 with TRBJ2-1; D may correspond to TRBD1 or TRBD2 (5 bases each). This CDR3 has 18 amino acids. V was shortened by 5 bases and J by 0 bases, with 20 bases between the two germline ends. Germline V gene sequence: CDR1 SGHTA, CDR2 FQGTGA. The full variable domain, its missing parts supplied by reference TRBV7-3 and TRBJ2-1, is GAGVSQTPSNKVTEKGKYVELRCDPISGHTALYWYRQSLGQGPEFLIYFQGTGAADDSGLPNDRFFAVRPEGSVSTLKIQRTERGDSAVYLCASSKNPPGRSSYNEQFFGPGTRLTVL.

This clonotype was seen a handful of times. The V and J genes are TRBV29-1 and TRBJ2-5, with 7 bases identical to TRBD2. Germline CDR1 and CDR2: SQVTM and ANQGSEA. The ends lost 4 bases at V and 2 bases at J; junction bases unmatched: 7. The CDR3 extends over 14 amino acids. The CDR3 protein is CSVAMNSGQETQYF. In DNA form, the CDR3 reads TGCAGCGTTGCGATGAATAGCGGGCAAGAGACCCAGTACTTC.

The chain joins TRBV5-1 to TRBJ2-3, with D possibly TRBD2 on 6 matching bases. The CDR3 length is 14 residues. V shed 5 bases and J shed 4 bases, with 14 bases lying between them. Germline CDR1 and CDR2: SGHRS and YFSETQ. The CDR3 DNA is TGCGCCAGCAGGGAAGGGCGGGGCGCAGATACGCAGTATTTT. Amino acid sequence: CASREGRGADTQYF. Full variable domain (missing parts from reference TRBV5-1 and TRBJ2-3): KAGVTQTPRYLIKTRGQQVTLSCSPISGHRSVSWYQQTPGQGLQFLFEYFSETQRNKGNFPGRFSGRQFSNSRSEMNVSTLELGDSALYLCASREGRGADTQYFGPGTRLTVL.

A few counts support this clonotype. This chain uses TRBV2 with TRBJ1-2; D might be TRBD1 (5 bases). Trimming took off 5 bases at V and 4 bases at J, with 20 bases between the two ends. CDR3 length equals 16 residues. In germline, CDR1 is SNHLY, CDR2 FYNNEI. This CDR3 is CASSSYQPGESYGYTF. CDR3 in DNA: TGTGCCAGCAGTAGTTATCAGCCGGGGGAAAGCTATGGCTACACCTTC.

This clonotype was counted between two and nine times. V is TRBV5-1 and J is TRBJ1-5, with D maybe TRBD1 (5 bases). The CDR3 has 15 amino acids. Trimming shortened V by 0 bases and J by 0 bases, and 7 bases separated the two germline ends. Germline CDR1 reads SGHRS; CDR2 reads YFSETQ. The DNA for the CDR3 is TGCGCCAGCAGCTTGGAGGGGATTAGCAATCAGCCCCAGCATTTT. This sequence encodes CASSLEGISNQPQHF.

This clonotype was recorded at least ten times. This sequence joins TRBV12-3 or TRBV12-4 and TRBJ1-2, with 9 bases that match TRBD1. The trim removed 6 bases at V and 5 bases at J, leaving 10 bases unmatched. This CDR3 is 15 amino acids long. The CDR3 sequence is CASSRRGTGSYGYTF. DNA of the CDR3: TGTGCCAGCAGCCGACGAGGGACAGGGAGTTATGGCTACACCTTC.

The chain has TRBV20-1 and TRBJ2-5; either TRBD1 or TRBD2 may fit D (6 bases each). V was trimmed by 6 bases and J by 5 bases, leaving 16 bases between them. The germline CDR1 and CDR2 sequences are DFQATT and SNEGSKA (reference sequence). The CDR3 is 13 amino acids. CDR3 sequence: CSARGGGGETQYF. DNA of the CDR3: TGCAGTGCCCGAGGGGGAGGCGGCGAGACCCAGTACTTC.

This clonotype has just a few counts. The chain is built from TRBV5-1 and TRBJ2-1; D is unresolved. This CDR3 contains 15 residues. Germline values: CDR1 SGHRS, CDR2 YFSETQ. The V gene lost 1 base and the J gene lost 4 bases, with 12 bases spanning the gap. CDR3: CASSLRKTSYNEQFF. The CDR3 bases are TGCGCCAGCAGCTTGCGAAAGACGAGTTACAATGAGCAGTTCTTC.

This clonotype was recorded a few times. V is TRBV6-1 and J is TRBJ1-6; 8 bases match TRBD1. The germline gives CDR1 MNHNS, CDR2 SASEGT. The CDR3 is made up of 15 amino acids. Trimming cost V 6 bases and J 4 bases; bases outside gene matches: 5. The CDR3 loop is CASRPGGGYNSPLHF. The DNA of the CDR3 is TGTGCCAGCAGGCCAGGGGGCGGATATAATTCACCCCTCCACTTT.

This rearrangement joins TRBV4-3 to TRBJ2-3, with 11 bases aligning to TRBD2. Germline V CDR1 and CDR2: LGHNA, YSLEER. V dropped 2 bases and J dropped 4; count of bases not matched to a gene: 11. The CDR3 consists of 18 residues. CDR3 in DNA: TGCGCCAGCAGCCAAAAAAGTAGCGGGGGGGCGTGGGCAGATACGCAGTATTTT. Translating gives CASSQKSSGGAWADTQYF.

CDR3 residues: CACKGKRNQPQHF. Here the CDR3 DNA reads TGTGCCTGCAAGGGGAAACGGAATCAGCCCCAGCATTTT. The chain links TRBV30 to TRBJ1-5; possible D gene TRBD1, 5 bases. Trimming took 6 bases from V and 4 from J, leaving 13 bases between them. Per germline, CDR1 GTSNPN and CDR2 SVGIG (reference sequence). The CDR3 loop spans 13 amino acids. Filled out from reference TRBV30 and TRBJ1-5, the complete variable domain reads SQTIHQWPATLVQPVGSPLSLECTVEGTSNPNLYWYRQAAGRGLQLLFYSVGIGQISSEVPQNLSASRPQDRQFILSSKKLLLSDSGFYLCACKGKRNQPQHFGDGTRLSIL.

The chain links TRBV4-1 to TRBJ1-2; possibly TRBD1 for D (6 bases). Between the trimmed V and J ends, which lost 3 bases and 0 bases, there was a span of 17 bases. The germline gives CDR1 MGHRA, CDR2 YSYEKL. The CDR3 has 17 residues. CDR3 amino acids: CASSHPFGAGANYGYTF. Written as DNA, the CDR3 is TGCGCCAGCAGCCACCCTTTCGGAGCAGGGGCTAACTATGGCTACACCTTC.

Many counts were recorded for this clonotype. The chain carries TRBV10-3 and TRBJ1-5; D gene unclear. The CDR3 runs 13 residues. The germline gives CDR1 ENHRY, CDR2 SYGVKD. V was trimmed by 8 bases and J by 7 bases, leaving 15 bases between them. The CDR3 reads CAIRPSVEQPQHF. DNA of the CDR3: TGTGCCATCCGCCCGTCAGTGGAACAGCCCCAGCATTTT.

The table lists this clonotype with a few counts. The rearrangement links TRBV18 to TRBJ1-1; D is perhaps TRBD1 (5 bases). V was cut by 5 bases and J by 5 bases, with 21 bases left in between. Germline assignment: CDR1 KGHSH and CDR2 LQKENI. The CDR3 consists of 16 residues. The CDR3 bases are TGTGCCAGCTCAACCCGCGGGGCGGGGATGGGGACTGAAGCTTTCTTT. Its protein product is CASSTRGAGMGTEAFF.

The sample holds many counts of this clonotype. The rearrangement links TRBV20-1 to TRBJ2-2, with 7 nucleotides matching TRBD2. Unmatched junction bases numbered 12, after V lost 3 bases and J lost 2 bases. From germline, CDR1 is DFQATT and CDR2 SNEGSKA (reference sequence). The CDR3 is 17 residues long. This CDR3 reads CSASPGRGTLNTGELFF. The CDR3 DNA is TGCAGTGCTAGCCCGGGGCGGGGGACCCTTAACACCGGGGAGCTGTTTTTT.

This chain connects TRBV7-9 to TRBJ1-4, with D possibly TRBD1 on 6 matching bases. The germline V gene encodes CDR1 SEHNR and CDR2 FQNEAQ (reference sequence). Trimming took 2 bases from V and 5 from J, leaving 15 bases between them. There are 16 residues in the CDR3. DNA for the CDR3: TGTGCCAGCAGCTTACCCTTAGGGACAAGGAATGAAAAACTGTTTTTT. Its protein product is CASSLPLGTRNEKLFF.

This clonotype has only a few counts. The rearrangement uses TRBV7-9 and TRBJ1-6; D not resolved. The germline CDR1 and CDR2 sequences are SEHNR and FQNEAQ (reference sequence). This CDR3 has 13 residues. V shed 5 bases and J shed 8 bases, with 10 bases lying between them. The CDR3, as DNA: TGTGCCAGCAGCATCGGACCCCATTCACCCCTCCACTTT. Protein: CASSIGPHSPLHF.